This is a list of T cell receptor beta chains from one sample in a study of beta chain features in type 1 diabetes. This table comes from immunoSEQ multiplex PCR, and its TCRdb copy is limited to in-frame clones, with some not included. This table holds about 160,000 clones, around 10% found once. The specimen was central memory CD4+ T cells from blood. The receptors derive from a man aged 25 to 40 with type 1 diabetes. Each CDR3 is given with its conserved first and last residue. A D gene is named only where the DNA matches it firmly. Clone sizes are given selectively: once, few, many, or a class where the clone is expanded.

d_gene | abundance | j_gene | v_gene | CDR3aa | CDR3nt
NA | once | TRBJ2-5 | TRBV6-5 | CASSRGDPGETQYF | TGTGCCAGCAGCCGCGGCGACCCTGGTGAGACCCAGTACTTC
TRBD2 | NA | TRBJ2-1 | TRBV30 | CAWSASGSSRQFF | TGTGCCTGGAGTGCTAGCGGGAGTTCGCGGCAGTTCTTC
TRBD2 | NA | TRBJ2-1 | TRBV5-1 | CASSLGAGAREQFF | TGCGCCAGCAGCTTAGGGGCGGGAGCGAGGGAGCAGTTCTTC
NA | NA | TRBJ1-1 | TRBV30 | CAWRTGFNTEAFF | TGTGCCTGGAGGACGGGATTTAACACTGAAGCTTTCTTT
NA | few | TRBJ1-5 | TRBV6-1 | CASSERYSNQPQHF | TGTGCCAGCAGTGAACGGTATAGCAATCAGCCCCAGCATTTT
NA | few | TRBJ1-3 | TRBV14 | CASSQVASGNTIYF | TGTGCCAGCAGCCAAGTGGCTTCTGGAAACACCATATATTTT
TRBD1 | few | TRBJ2-7 | TRBV15 | CATSREVTGAYEQYF | TGTGCCACCAGCAGAGAGGTGACAGGGGCCTACGAGCAGTACTTC
TRBD1 | few | TRBJ1-2 | TRBV28 | CASRPRDRLYGYTF | TGTGCCAGCAGGCCCCGGGACAGGCTATATGGCTACACCTTC
NA | few | TRBJ1-2 | TRBV2 | CASSELGAYGYTF | TGTGCCAGCAGTGAATTGGGGGCCTATGGCTACACCTTC
TRBD2 | NA | TRBJ2-7 | TRBV4-3 | CASSQGGAGGHEQYF | TGCGCCAGCAGCCAAGGCGGGGCGGGAGGGCACGAGCAGTACTTC
NA | NA | TRBJ2-2 | TRBV11-2 | CASSQVHFTGELFF | TGTGCCAGCAGCCAGGTCCACTTCACCGGGGAGCTGTTTTTT
NA | few | TRBJ2-1 | TRBV7-2 | CASRKGGGPSNEQFF | TGTGCCAGCAGGAAGGGAGGCGGCCCTTCAAATGAGCAGTTCTTC
NA | NA | TRBJ1-4 | TRBV7-6 | CASSLEVTGEKLFF | TGTGCCAGCAGCTTAGAGGTTACGGGTGAAAAACTGTTTTTT
TRBD1 | few | TRBJ1-2 | TRBV5-6 | CASSFDRVGGYTF | TGTGCCAGCAGCTTTGACAGGGTAGGCGGCTACACCTTC
NA | NA | TRBJ1-2 | TRBV27 | CASLSYDGNYGYTF | TGTGCCAGCCTTTCATACGACGGGAACTATGGCTACACCTTC
NA | few | TRBJ1-1 | TRBV18 | CASSPIQGNTEAFF | TGTGCCAGCTCACCAATACAGGGGAACACTGAAGCTTTCTTT
NA | NA | TRBJ2-7 | TRBV7-3 | CASSPRVAAQQYF | TGTGCCAGCAGCCCTAGGGTAGCGGCCCAGCAGTACTTC
NA | NA | TRBJ2-5 | TRBV7-2 | CASSLGRQETQYF | TGTGCCAGCAGCTTGGGGCGCCAAGAGACCCAGTACTTC
NA | NA | TRBJ2-7 | TRBV6-6 | CASSASPPYEQYF | TGTGCCAGCAGCGCTAGCCCTCCCTACGAGCAGTACTTC
NA | NA | TRBJ1-1 | TRBV19 | CASSRATSYMNTEAFF | TGTGCCAGTAGTAGAGCGACTTCATACATGAACACTGAAGCTTTCTTT
TRBD1 | NA | TRBJ2-1 | TRBV5-6 | CASSLIPGQGLGEQFF | TGTGCCAGCAGCTTGATACCGGGACAGGGCTTGGGTGAGCAGTTCTTC
NA | few | TRBJ2-1 | TRBV7-8 | CASSLVLGNEQFF | TGTGCCAGCAGCTTAGTACTCGGGAATGAGCAGTTCTTC
TRBD1 | few | TRBJ1-2 | TRBV4-3 | CASSQARGRGDYGYTF | TGCGCCAGCAGCCAGGCCAGGGGGCGAGGAGACTATGGCTACACCTTC
NA | NA | TRBJ1-4 | TRBV7-9 | CASGGGGTNEKLFF | TGTGCCAGCGGAGGGGGGGGCACTAATGAAAAACTGTTTTTT
NA | NA | TRBJ2-5 | TRBV7-3 | CASSLMPVRETQYF | TGTGCCAGCAGCTTAATGCCGGTCCGGGAGACCCAGTACTTC
TRBD1 | few | TRBJ2-6 | TRBV6-1 | CASSVKTGGSSGANVLTF | TGTGCCAGCAGTGTTAAAACAGGGGGAAGCTCTGGGGCCAACGTCCTGACTTTC
TRBD1 | many | TRBJ2-1 | TRBV2 | CASRDRGDEQFF | TGTGCCAGCAGGGACAGGGGCGATGAGCAGTTCTTC
NA | many | TRBJ2-6 | TRBV14 | CASSRGVTGANVLTF | TGTGCCAGCAGCCGGGGGGTCACCGGGGCCAACGTCCTGACTTTC
NA | few | TRBJ2-3 | TRBV29-1 | CSVEGADTQYF | TGCAGCGTCGAGGGTGCAGATACGCAGTATTTT
TRBD1 | NA | TRBJ2-5 | TRBV2 | CASDRDRGLETQYF | TGTGCCAGCGATCGGGACAGGGGGCTGGAGACCCAGTACTTC
NA | NA | TRBJ1-2 | TRBV29-1 | CSVEERGLNSGYTF | TGCAGCGTTGAAGAGCGGGGGCTCAACTCTGGCTACACCTTC
TRBD1 | NA | TRBJ1-2 | TRBV7-2 | CASSSYSGGDLNYGYTF | TGTGCCAGCAGCTCGTATTCAGGGGGAGACCTTAACTATGGCTACACCTTC
TRBD1 | few | TRBJ2-1 | TRBV7-8 | CASSATGGDYNEQFF | TGTGCCAGCAGCGCGACAGGGGGCGACTACAATGAGCAGTTCTTC
TRBD1 | few | TRBJ1-5 | TRBV29-1 | CSVLLEGQTQHF | TGCAGCGTTCTTTTGGAGGGACAGACCCAGCATTTT
NA | few | TRBJ2-7 | TRBV4-2 | CASSRTSRDTGWKVQYF | TGTGCCAGCAGCAGGACCTCCCGGGACACAGGGTGGAAGGTGCAGTACTTC
TRBD1 | NA | TRBJ1-1 | TRBV5-1 | CASSSRQGGIEAFF | TGCGCCAGCAGTTCCCGACAGGGGGGAATTGAAGCTTTCTTT
NA | NA | TRBJ2-2 | TRBV11-2 | CASRLSGANTGELFF | TGTGCCAGCAGACTTAGCGGTGCGAACACCGGGGAGCTGTTTTTT
NA | NA | TRBJ2-5 | TRBV6-5 | CASSKGLEGETQYF | TGTGCCAGCAGTAAGGGACTCGAGGGCGAGACCCAGTACTTC
NA | NA | TRBJ2-7 | TRBV6-5 | CASRGPVTEQYF | TGTGCCAGCCGCGGCCCCGTTACGGAGCAGTACTTC
TRBD2 | few | TRBJ2-3 | TRBV27 | CASSFPSGSTDTQYF | TGTGCCAGCAGTTTCCCTAGCGGGAGCACAGATACGCAGTATTTT
NA | few | TRBJ1-5 | TRBV19 | CASSNRRQDSSNQPQHF | TGTGCCAGTAGTAACCGCAGACAGGATTCGAGCAATCAGCCCCAGCATTTT
NA | NA | TRBJ2-3 | TRBV11-2 | CASSLVEGISRTDTQYF | TGTGCCAGCAGCTTAGTGGAGGGCATCTCGAGGACAGATACGCAGTATTTT
NA | NA | TRBJ2-7 | TRBV6-5 | CASSYLGGTPPYEQYF | TGTGCCAGCAGTTACTTGGGAGGGACACCTCCCTACGAGCAGTACTTC